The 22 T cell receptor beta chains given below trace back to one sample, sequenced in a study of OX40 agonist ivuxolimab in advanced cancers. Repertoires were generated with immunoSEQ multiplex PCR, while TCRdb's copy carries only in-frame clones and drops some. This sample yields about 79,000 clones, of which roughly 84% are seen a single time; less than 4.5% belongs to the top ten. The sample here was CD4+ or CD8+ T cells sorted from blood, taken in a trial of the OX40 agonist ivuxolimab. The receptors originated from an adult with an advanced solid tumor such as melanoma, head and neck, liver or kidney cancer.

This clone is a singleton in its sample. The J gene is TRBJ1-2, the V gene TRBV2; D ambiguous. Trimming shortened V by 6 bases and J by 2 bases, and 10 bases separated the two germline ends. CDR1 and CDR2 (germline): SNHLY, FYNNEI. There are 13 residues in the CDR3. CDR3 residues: CASRAGLNYGYTF. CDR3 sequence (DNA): TGTGCCAGCAGGGCCGGACTAAACTATGGCTACACCTTC.

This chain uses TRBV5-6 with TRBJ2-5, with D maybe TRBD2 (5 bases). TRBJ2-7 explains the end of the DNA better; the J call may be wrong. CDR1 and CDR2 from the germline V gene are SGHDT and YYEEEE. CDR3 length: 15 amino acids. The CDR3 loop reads CASSLGPGRRGEQYF. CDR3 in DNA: TGTGCCAGCAGCTTGGGGCCGGGGAGACGGGGCGAGCAGTACTTC.

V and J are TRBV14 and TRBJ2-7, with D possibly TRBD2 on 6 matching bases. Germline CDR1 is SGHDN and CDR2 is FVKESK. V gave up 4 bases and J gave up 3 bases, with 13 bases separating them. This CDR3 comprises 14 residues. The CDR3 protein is CASSPRDRYYEQYF. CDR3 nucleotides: TGTGCCAGCAGCCCGCGGGACCGCTACTACGAGCAGTACTTC.

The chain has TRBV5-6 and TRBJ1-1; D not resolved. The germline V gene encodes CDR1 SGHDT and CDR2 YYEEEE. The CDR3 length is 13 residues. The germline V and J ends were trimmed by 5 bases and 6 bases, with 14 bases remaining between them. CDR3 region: CASSDGLRAEAFF. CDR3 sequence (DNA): TGTGCCAGCAGTGATGGCTTAAGGGCTGAAGCTTTCTTT.

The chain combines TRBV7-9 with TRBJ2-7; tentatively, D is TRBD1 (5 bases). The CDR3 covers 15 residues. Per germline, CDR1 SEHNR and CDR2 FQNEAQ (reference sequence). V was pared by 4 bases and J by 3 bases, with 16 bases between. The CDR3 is CASSSPQGSSYEQYF. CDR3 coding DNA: TGTGCCAGCAGCTCCCCCCAGGGAAGTAGCTACGAGCAGTACTTC.

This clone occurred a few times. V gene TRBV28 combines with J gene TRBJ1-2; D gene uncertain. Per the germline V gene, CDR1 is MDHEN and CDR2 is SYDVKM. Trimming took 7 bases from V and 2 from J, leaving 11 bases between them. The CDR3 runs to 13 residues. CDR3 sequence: CASNRGSNYGYTF. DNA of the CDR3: TGTGCCAGCAATCGGGGTTCGAACTATGGCTACACCTTC.

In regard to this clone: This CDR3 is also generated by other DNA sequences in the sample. CDR3 bases: TGTGCCAGCAGTCCGGACTCTCGGCAGTACTTC. Translated, it gives CASSPDSRQYF. The chain links TRBV28 to TRBJ2-7; possible D gene TRBD2, 5 bases. The CDR3 loop spans 11 amino acids. The ends were cut back, 5 bases at V and 9 bases at J, with 11 bases in the middle. Germline V lookup: CDR1 MDHEN, CDR2 SYDVKM. Full variable domain (outside the CDR3, taken from reference TRBV28 and TRBJ2-7): DVKVTQSSRYLVKRTGEKVFLECVQDMDHENMFWYRQDPGLGLRLIYFSYDVKMKEKGDIPEGYSVSREKKERFSLILESASTNQTSMYLCASSPDSRQYFGPGTRLTVT.

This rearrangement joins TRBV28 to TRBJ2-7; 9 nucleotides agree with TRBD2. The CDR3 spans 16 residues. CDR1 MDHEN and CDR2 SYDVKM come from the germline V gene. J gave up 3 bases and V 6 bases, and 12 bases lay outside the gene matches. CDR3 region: CASRRGRLADLYEQYF. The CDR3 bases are TGTGCCAGCAGGAGAGGGAGACTAGCGGACCTCTACGAGCAGTACTTC.

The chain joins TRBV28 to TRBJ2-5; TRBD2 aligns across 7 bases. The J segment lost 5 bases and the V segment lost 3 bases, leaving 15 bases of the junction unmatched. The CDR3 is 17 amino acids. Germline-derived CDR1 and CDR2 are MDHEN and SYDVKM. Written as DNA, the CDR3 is TGTGCCAGCAGTTTCCCTCTAGAGGGAGGGTCCTGGGAGACCCAGTACTTC. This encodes CASSFPLEGGSWETQYF. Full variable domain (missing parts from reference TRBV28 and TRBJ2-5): DVKVTQSSRYLVKRTGEKVFLECVQDMDHENMFWYRQDPGLGLRLIYFSYDVKMKEKGDIPEGYSVSREKKERFSLILESASTNQTSMYLCASSFPLEGGSWETQYFGPGTRLLVL.

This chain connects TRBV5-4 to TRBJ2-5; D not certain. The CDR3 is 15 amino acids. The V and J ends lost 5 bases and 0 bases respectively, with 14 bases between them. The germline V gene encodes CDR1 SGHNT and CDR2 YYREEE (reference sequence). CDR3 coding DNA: TGTGCCAGCAGTCGGTCCAGACCGTACCAAGAGACCCAGTACTTC. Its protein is CASSRSRPYQETQYF.

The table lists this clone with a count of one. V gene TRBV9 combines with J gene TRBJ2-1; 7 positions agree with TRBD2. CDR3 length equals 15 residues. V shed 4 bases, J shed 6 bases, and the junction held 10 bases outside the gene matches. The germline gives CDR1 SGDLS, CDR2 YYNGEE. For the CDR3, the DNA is TGTGCCAGCAGCTCAAGACTAGCAGGGAGCAATGAGCAGTTCTTC. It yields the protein CASSSRLAGSNEQFF.

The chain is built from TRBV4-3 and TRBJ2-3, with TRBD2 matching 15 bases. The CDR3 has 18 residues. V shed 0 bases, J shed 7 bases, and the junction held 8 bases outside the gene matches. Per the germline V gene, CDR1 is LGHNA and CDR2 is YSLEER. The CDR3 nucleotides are TGCGCCAGCAGCCAAGATCCTCTAGGGACTAGCGGGAGGAATACGCAGTATTTT. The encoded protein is CASSQDPLGTSGRNTQYF.

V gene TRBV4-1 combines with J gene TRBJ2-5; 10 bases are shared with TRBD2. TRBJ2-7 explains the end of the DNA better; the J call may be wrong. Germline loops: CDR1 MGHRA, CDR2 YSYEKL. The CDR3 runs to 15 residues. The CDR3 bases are TGCGCCAGCAGCCAGACTAGCGGGCCCAACTACGAGCAGTACTTC. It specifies CASSQTSGPNYEQYF.

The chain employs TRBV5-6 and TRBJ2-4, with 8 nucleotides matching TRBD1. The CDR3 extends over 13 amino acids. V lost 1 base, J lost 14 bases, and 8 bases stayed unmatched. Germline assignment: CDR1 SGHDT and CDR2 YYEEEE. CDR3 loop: CASSLLTGAVEYF. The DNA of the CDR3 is TGTGCCAGCAGCTTGTTGACAGGGGCAGTTGAGTACTTC.

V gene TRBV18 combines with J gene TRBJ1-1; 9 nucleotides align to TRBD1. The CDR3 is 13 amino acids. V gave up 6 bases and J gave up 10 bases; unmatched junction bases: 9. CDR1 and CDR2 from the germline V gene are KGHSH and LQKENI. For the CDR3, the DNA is TGTGCCAGCTCTCCCGGACAGGGGACGTCAGCTTTCTTT. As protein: CASSPGQGTSAFF.

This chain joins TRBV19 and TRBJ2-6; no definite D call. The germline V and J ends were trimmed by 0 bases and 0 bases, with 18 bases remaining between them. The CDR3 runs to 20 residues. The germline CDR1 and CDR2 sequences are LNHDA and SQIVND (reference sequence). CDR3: CASSIDRWKVLSSGANVLTF. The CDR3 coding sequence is TGTGCCAGTAGTATAGATCGATGGAAGGTCCTCAGCTCTGGGGCCAACGTCCTGACTTTC. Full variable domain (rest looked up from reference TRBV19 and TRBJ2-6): DGGITQSPKYLFRKEGQNVTLSCEQNLNHDAMYWYRQDPGQGLRLIYYSQIVNDFQKGDIAEGYSVSREKKESFPLTVTSAQKNPTAFYLCASSIDRWKVLSSGANVLTFGAGSRLTVL.

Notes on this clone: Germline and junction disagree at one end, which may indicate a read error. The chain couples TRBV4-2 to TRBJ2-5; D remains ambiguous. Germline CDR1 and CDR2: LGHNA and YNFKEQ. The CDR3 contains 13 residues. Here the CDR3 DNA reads TGTGCCAGCAGCGGAATGGTGGAAGAGGCCCAGTACTTC. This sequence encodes CASSGMVEEAQYF.

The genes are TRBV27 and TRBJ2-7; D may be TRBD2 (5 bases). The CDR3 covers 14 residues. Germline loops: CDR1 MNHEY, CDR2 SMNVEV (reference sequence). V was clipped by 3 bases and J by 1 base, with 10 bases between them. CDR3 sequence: CASSFRQRSYEQYF. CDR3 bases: TGTGCCAGCAGTTTTAGGCAGCGGTCCTACGAGCAGTACTTC.

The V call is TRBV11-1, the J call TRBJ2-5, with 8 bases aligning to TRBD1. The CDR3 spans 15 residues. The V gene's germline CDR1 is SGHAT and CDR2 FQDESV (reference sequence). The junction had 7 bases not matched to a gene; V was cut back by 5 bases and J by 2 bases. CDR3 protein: CASSLVQGDQETQYF. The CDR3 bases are TGTGCCAGCAGCCTTGTACAGGGGGATCAAGAGACCCAGTACTTC.

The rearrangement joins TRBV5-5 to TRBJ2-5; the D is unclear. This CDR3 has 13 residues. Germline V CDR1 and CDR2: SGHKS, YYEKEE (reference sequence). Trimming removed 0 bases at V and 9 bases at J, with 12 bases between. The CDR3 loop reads CASSLETSPAQYF. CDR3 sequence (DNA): TGTGCCAGCAGCTTGGAGACCTCCCCGGCCCAGTACTTC.

This chain's CDR3 is CATGLASSYEQYF. As DNA, the CDR3 is TGTGCCACCGGGCTAGCAAGCTCCTACGAGCAGTACTTC. V gene TRBV27 combines with J gene TRBJ2-7; the D gene is possibly TRBD2 (5 bases). The V gene lost 10 bases and the J gene lost 0 bases, with 13 bases spanning the gap. The germline V gene has CDR1 MNHEY and CDR2 SMNVEV (reference sequence). This CDR3 region has 13 residues.

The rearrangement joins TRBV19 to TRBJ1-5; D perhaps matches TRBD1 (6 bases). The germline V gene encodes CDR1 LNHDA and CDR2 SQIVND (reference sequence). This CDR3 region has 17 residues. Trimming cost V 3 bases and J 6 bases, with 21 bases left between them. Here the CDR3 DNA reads TGTGCCAGTAGTATGTCTGGGGGGCTCGCTTTGGGTCAGCCCCAGCATTTT. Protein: CASSMSGGLALGQPQHF.